Following are 26 T cell receptor beta chains from one sample sequenced in a study of blood T cells in healthy people across ages. Together with a sample-barcoded 5' primer, a J-beta primer mix was included in a second PCR lasting roughly 6 to 12 cycles. MiXCR, applied by TCRdb to the 5' RACE reads, yields one record per CDR3 protein. The profile shows about 1.4 million distinct CDR3 sequences, approximately 59% of them singletons. Material: blood. Receptors originate from a man aged 18 to 35 in good health.

This clonotype was observed a handful of times. The V call is TRBV6-1, the J call TRBJ2-5; TRBD1 might be the D (6 bases). This CDR3 has 14 amino acids. Germline V gene data show CDR1 as MNHNS and CDR2 as SASEGT. V gave up 3 bases and J gave up 2 bases, with 10 bases separating them. The CDR3 sequence: CASSEWTVQETQYF. CDR3 DNA: TGTGCCAGCAGTGAGTGGACAGTTCAAGAGACCCAGTACTTC.

This clonotype was seen only a few times. This chain uses TRBV29-1 with TRBJ1-2; D gene uncertain. The CDR3 loop spans 11 amino acids. CDR1 is SQVTM, CDR2 ANQGSEA, per germline. V was cut by 4 bases and J by 4 bases, with 7 bases left in between. The CDR3 DNA reads TGCAGCGTTGGCGGATTCTATGGCTACACCTTC. Translating it yields CSVGGFYGYTF.

The CDR3, as DNA: TGCAGCGTTGAAAAGAGGGTGGGTTTCACTGAAGCTTTCTTT. The encoded protein is CSVEKRVGFTEAFF. The V call is TRBV29-1, the J call TRBJ1-1; D is unresolved. Per the germline V gene, CDR1 is SQVTM and CDR2 is ANQGSEA. V was cut by 2 bases and J by 4 bases, with 14 bases left in between. This CDR3 region has 14 residues.

The rearrangement uses TRBV20-1 and TRBJ2-7, with TRBD2 identical over 7 bases. The length of the CDR3 is 14 residues. In germline, CDR1 is DFQATT, CDR2 SNEGSKA (reference sequence). J was trimmed by 2 bases and V by 0 bases; bases with no gene match: 4. The CDR3 bases are TGCAGTGCTAGAGATCCGGGACTAACCTACGAGCAGTACTTC. It encodes CSARDPGLTYEQYF.

This clonotype was counted between two and nine times. V gene TRBV20-1 combines with J gene TRBJ2-1, with TRBD1 matching 9 bases. Germline CDR1 reads DFQATT; CDR2 reads SNEGSKA (reference sequence). V lost 6 bases to trimming and J lost 6 bases; unmatched junction nucleotides: 9. This CDR3 region has 14 residues. The CDR3 DNA is TGCAGTGCAAGCCTCGGGACAGGGACCAATGAGCAGTTCTTC. Its translation is CSASLGTGTNEQFF.

Only a few counts were recorded for this clonotype. The chain uses TRBV29-1 and TRBJ2-7; D remains ambiguous. CDR1 and CDR2 from the germline V gene are SQVTM and ANQGSEA. V lost 7 bases and J lost 1, with 14 bases in between. The CDR3 extends over 13 amino acids. The CDR3 loop reads CSATKTASYEQYF. As DNA, the CDR3 is TGCAGCGCAACCAAAACGGCTTCCTACGAGCAGTACTTC.

The chain carries TRBV11-2 and TRBJ2-7; D unresolved. The CDR3 covers 13 residues. Trimming shortened V by 5 bases and J by 9 bases, and 17 bases separated the two germline ends. The V gene's germline CDR1 is SGHAT and CDR2 FQNNGV. The CDR3 nucleotides read TGTGCCAGCAGCCCTAGGCTGGGGTCCGGGCAGTACTTC. Protein product: CASSPRLGSGQYF.

The rearrangement uses TRBV27 and TRBJ2-4; D unresolved. The CDR3 contains 13 residues. CDR1 and CDR2 (germline): MNHEY, SMNVEV (reference sequence). V lost 5 bases and J lost 13, with 18 bases in between. The chain's CDR3 is CASSPVLSPQQYF. The CDR3 region has the DNA TGTGCCAGCAGTCCCGTGCTCTCCCCTCAGCAGTACTTC.

The CDR3 region is CSARDPNHRGYTF. CDR3 in DNA: TGCAGTGCTAGAGATCCAAATCATCGCGGCTACACCTTC. The rearrangement links TRBV20-1 to TRBJ1-2; no firm D call. Per the germline V gene, CDR1 is DFQATT and CDR2 is SNEGSKA (reference sequence). With 0 bases removed from V and 8 bases from J, the gap between germline ends came to 13 bases. This CDR3 has 13 amino acids.

V gene TRBV11-2 combines with J gene TRBJ2-7; 9 positions match TRBD1. This CDR3 has 16 residues. Germline CDR1 SGHAT, CDR2 FQNNGV. The J segment lost 6 bases and the V segment lost 5 bases, leaving 14 bases of the junction unmatched. The CDR3 protein is CASSPLIGTGMSEQYF. DNA for the CDR3: TGTGCCAGCAGCCCCTTGATTGGGACAGGGATGAGCGAGCAGTACTTC.

The gene calls are TRBV27 and TRBJ1-1, with D possibly TRBD1 on 6 matching bases. Looked up from germline, CDR1 is MNHEY and CDR2 is SMNVEV (reference sequence). V lost 5 bases and J lost 5, with 30 bases in between. This CDR3 has 19 residues. CDR3 sequence: CASSPHFGAGVRRGTEAFF. CDR3 bases: TGTGCCAGCAGTCCCCACTTTGGGGCAGGGGTGCGTAGGGGTACTGAAGCTTTCTTT.

J is TRBJ2-1 and V is TRBV7-9, with TRBD2 matching over 8 bases. Germline trimming cut 5 bases from V and 5 bases from J; bases unmatched to any gene: 11. Germline V lookup: CDR1 SEHNR, CDR2 FQNEAQ (reference sequence). This CDR3 has 16 residues. CDR3 DNA sequence: TGTGCCAGCAGCGTACCCGGACGAGCGGGAGACAATGAGCAGTTCTTC. Translation gives CASSVPGRAGDNEQFF.

The chain recombines TRBV6-1 with TRBJ2-7; D might be TRBD2 (5 bases). V gave up 7 bases and J gave up 6 bases, with 13 bases separating them. The germline gives CDR1 MNHNS, CDR2 SASEGT. The CDR3 has 12 residues. The CDR3 DNA is TGTGCCAGCATAGAGGGTAATAGCGAGCAGTACTTC. It specifies CASIEGNSEQYF.

The chain combines TRBV12-3 or TRBV12-4 with TRBJ1-2; D is unresolved. Trimming pared 3 bases from V and 3 bases from J, leaving 14 bases between. This CDR3 has 15 residues. The CDR3: CASSFLVEGDYGYTF. CDR3 sequence (DNA): TGTGCCAGCAGTTTTCTGGTGGAAGGCGACTATGGCTACACCTTC.

The J gene is TRBJ2-2, the V gene TRBV11-1; perhaps TRBD1 as D (6 bases). Germline CDR1 is SGHAT and CDR2 is FQDESV (reference sequence). The CDR3 has 14 residues. V dropped 3 bases and J dropped 3 bases, with 8 bases sitting between them. This chain's CDR3 is CASSLDRYTGELFF. CDR3 bases: TGTGCCAGCAGCTTGGACAGATACACCGGGGAGCTGTTTTTT.

This CDR3 is CASSYSSGGSSYNEQYF. CDR3 bases: TGTGCCAGCAGTTACTCTTCGGGGGGGAGCTCCTACAATGAGCAGTACTTC. The chain employs TRBV6-2 or TRBV6-3 and TRBJ2-1; 8 positions match TRBD2. Gene TRBJ2-7 matches the end of the DNA better, so the J call may be wrong. Germline V gene lookup returns CDR1 MNHEY and CDR2 SVGEGT. The CDR3 is 17 amino acids.

The CDR3 coding sequence is TGTGCCACCAGCAGCCCCCCGCCCCTAGGTGGCAATGAGCAGTTCTTC. Protein sequence: CATSSPPPLGGNEQFF. This chain joins TRBV15 and TRBJ2-1; unclear D gene. V was trimmed by 3 bases and J by 6 bases, leaving 18 bases between them. CDR1 and CDR2 (germline): LNHNV, YYDKDF (reference sequence). This CDR3 spans 16 amino acids.

This chain uses TRBV13 with TRBJ1-3; D possibly corresponds to TRBD1 (6 bases). CDR3 length: 17 amino acids. Trimming stripped 0 bases from V and 4 bases from J, with 16 bases between. Per the germline V gene, CDR1 is PRHDT and CDR2 is FYEKMQ (reference sequence). For the CDR3, the DNA is TGTGCCAGCAGCTTAGGCCACTCTACAGGGCGCGGAAACACCATATATTTT. The encoded protein is CASSLGHSTGRGNTIYF.

This chain joins TRBV6-1 and TRBJ2-7; TRBD2 matches 8 bases. The DNA end is a closer match to TRBJ2-5, so the J assignment may be wrong. CDR1 is MNHNS, CDR2 SASEGT, per germline. This CDR3 has 14 amino acids. The CDR3 nucleotides are TGTGCCAGCAGTCGGACTAGCCGGACCCAGACCCAGTACTTC. Protein product: CASSRTSRTQTQYF.

The chain's CDR3 is CASSSTSGTPDTQYF. The CDR3 nucleotides are TGTGCCAGCAGTTCTACTAGCGGGACCCCCGATACGCAGTATTTT. This rearrangement joins TRBV11-2 to TRBJ2-3, with 10 bases identical to TRBD2. Germline CDR1 is SGHAT and CDR2 is FQNNGV. Losses at the gene ends were 6 bases for V and 6 bases for J; bases not matched to a gene: 9. This CDR3 is 15 amino acids long.

The chain joins TRBV4-1 to TRBJ1-6; 7 bases are a match to TRBD1. Germline assignment: CDR1 MGHRA and CDR2 YSYEKL. The CDR3 runs to 16 residues. The junction had 9 bases not matched to a gene; V was cut back by 3 bases and J by 7 bases. CDR3 sequence reads: CASSHLTRDRNSPLHF. The CDR3 DNA sequence: TGCGCCAGCAGCCACCTCACCCGGGACAGAAATTCACCCCTCCACTTT.

This clonotype was seen a single time. The chain combines TRBV6-5 with TRBJ2-1, with D maybe TRBD2 (6 bases). This CDR3 contains 15 residues. With 2 bases removed from V and 8 bases from J, the gap between germline ends came to 16 bases. Germline CDR1 and CDR2: MNHEY and SVGAGI. CDR3 loop: CASSYGGRLMDEQFF. The CDR3 DNA reads TGTGCCAGCAGTTACGGGGGGAGACTCATGGATGAGCAGTTCTTC.

V is TRBV20-1 and J is TRBJ2-1; 9 nucleotides align to TRBD1. The V and J ends lost 3 bases and 2 bases, in that order; junction bases with no gene match: 5. The CDR3 covers 15 residues. Germline assignment: CDR1 DFQATT and CDR2 SNEGSKA (reference sequence). The CDR3 protein is CSARSRDRAYNEQFF. The CDR3 DNA reads as TGCAGTGCTAGGTCCCGGGACAGGGCCTACAATGAGCAGTTCTTC.

The chain joins TRBV3-1 to TRBJ1-1; TRBD1 is a possible D gene (5 bases). This CDR3 has 18 amino acids. Trimming took off 1 base at V and 3 bases at J, with 21 bases between the two ends. The V gene's germline CDR1 is LGHDT and CDR2 YNNKEL (reference sequence). CDR3 residues: CASSQVLGLGRRHTEAFF. The CDR3 region has the DNA TGTGCCAGCAGCCAAGTCCTAGGTTTGGGGCGGCGGCACACTGAAGCTTTCTTT. Supplemented by reference TRBV3-1 and TRBJ1-1, the full variable domain reads DTAVSQTPKYLVTQMGNDKSIKCEQNLGHDTMYWYKQDSKKFLKIMFSYNNKELIINETVPNRFSPKSPDKAHLNLHINSLELGDSAVYFCASSQVLGLGRRHTEAFFGQGTRLTVV.

This rearrangement joins TRBV11-2 to TRBJ2-7; tentative D call: TRBD1 (6 bases). V lost 1 base, J lost 4 bases, and 14 bases lay in between. This CDR3 comprises 15 residues. Germline V gives CDR1 SGHAT, CDR2 FQNNGV. The CDR3 bases are TGTGCCAGCAGCTTAGGAGGTCCAGGGGAGTACGAGCAGTACTTC. Amino acid sequence: CASSLGGPGEYEQYF.

The rearrangement uses TRBV28 and TRBJ1-6, with D perhaps matching TRBD1 (6 bases). The CDR3 is 20 residues long. V lost 2 bases, J lost 1 base, and 21 bases lay in between. CDR1 MDHEN and CDR2 SYDVKM come from the germline V gene. Written as DNA, the CDR3 is TGTGCCAGCAGTTTACTTGACAGGCGGGGAAGTAAGTCCTATAATTCACCCCTCCACTTT. This translates into CASSLLDRRGSKSYNSPLHF.